A selection of T cell receptor beta chains follows, all from one sample in a study of shared clonotypes between healthy human individuals. Assay: immunoSEQ multiplex PCR; the TCRdb copy retains only in-frame clones and omits some. The sample lists some 690,000 clones; about 90% were seen once. Sequencing was performed on memory CD8+ T cells from PBMCs. Every receptor here comes from a young man in good health. Some clones in this sample may be carry-over from other donors' samples. Each CDR3 is given with its conserved first and last residue. A D gene is named only where the DNA matches it firmly. Not all rows give a size; the values are once, few, many and, for expanded clones, a class.

clone size,CDR3 length,J gene,V gene,D gene,CDR3 protein,CDR3 DNA
few,15,TRBJ2-7,TRBV5-1,TRBD1,CASSLVGTGGYEQYF,TGCGCCAGCAGCTTGGTTGGGACAGGGGGCTACGAGCAGTACTTC
.,13,TRBJ2-1,TRBV10-2,TRBD2,CASRGLANNEQFF,TGCGCCAGCAGGGGACTAGCGAACAATGAGCAGTTCTTC
.,16,TRBJ2-1,TRBV19,TRBD2,CASSMASGRGYNEQFF,TGTGCCAGTAGTATGGCTAGCGGGAGGGGATACAATGAGCAGTTCTTC
.,12,TRBJ2-7,TRBV7-9,.,CASSLALHEQYF,TGTGCCAGCAGCTTAGCGCTCCACGAGCAGTACTTC
.,14,TRBJ1-1,TRBV27,TRBD1,CASSKTGANTEAFF,TGTGCCAGCAGCAAGACAGGGGCGAACACTGAAGCTTTCTTT
.,15,TRBJ2-2,TRBV4-3,TRBD2,CASSPGLAFNGELFF,TGCGCCAGCAGCCCGGGACTAGCGTTTAACGGGGAGCTGTTTTTT
few,13,TRBJ2-7,TRBV5-1,.,CASSLTYGAEQYF,TGCGCCAGCAGCCTAACCTACGGGGCCGAGCAGTACTTC
.,14,TRBJ1-5,TRBV7-2,TRBD1,CASSGTGTNQPQHF,TGTGCCAGCAGCGGGACAGGGACCAATCAGCCCCAGCATTTT
.,16,TRBJ2-7,TRBV7-6,.,CASSLGFRDSSYEQYF,TGTGCCAGCAGCTTAGGTTTTCGGGACTCCTCCTACGAGCAGTACTTC
.,15,TRBJ2-7,TRBV11-2,.,CASSLVTGPRYEQYF,TGTGCCAGCAGCTTAGTTACAGGACCGCGCTACGAGCAGTACTTC
few,14,TRBJ2-7,TRBV28,.,CASSRLGGAYEQYF,TGTGCCAGCAGCCGCTTGGGCGGAGCCTACGAGCAGTACTTC
.,14,TRBJ1-6,TRBV5-6,.,CASSWGGNNSPLHF,TGTGCCAGCAGCTGGGGGGGTAATAATTCACCCCTCCACTTT
.,15,TRBJ2-7,TRBV7-6,TRBD2,CASSLGLAGSYEQYF,TGTGCCAGCAGCTTAGGACTAGCGGGCTCCTACGAGCAGTACTTC
.,12,TRBJ2-7,TRBV27,.,CASSTGSYEQYF,TGTGCCAGCAGCACCGGCTCCTACGAGCAGTACTTC
.,13,TRBJ1-1,TRBV27,.,CASSLGGNTEAFF,TGTGCCAGCAGTTTAGGCGGGAACACTGAAGCTTTCTTT
.,13,TRBJ2-7,TRBV7-7,.,CASSLGQRDEQYF,TGTGCCAGCAGCTTAGGGCAGAGAGACGAGCAGTACTTC
.,14,TRBJ2-3,TRBV29-1,.,CSTFAGTFTDTQYF,TGCAGCACCTTTGCCGGGACCTTCACAGATACGCAGTATTTT
.,17,TRBJ2-7,TRBV4-1,TRBD2,CASSQVVLAGEAYEQYF,TGCGCCAGCAGCCAAGTCGTCCTGGCGGGAGAAGCCTACGAGCAGTACTTC
.,16,TRBJ2-5,TRBV4-3,.,CASSQDRRVGQETQYF,TGCGCCAGCAGCCAAGATCGGAGGGTAGGGCAAGAGACCCAGTACTTC
.,16,TRBJ2-6,TRBV27,.,CASSFLGWKGANVLTF,TGTGCCAGCAGTTTTCTTGGCTGGAAAGGGGCCAACGTCCTGACTTTC
.,14,TRBJ1-1,TRBV27,.,CASSKVRGYTEAFF,TGTGCCAGCAGTAAAGTGAGAGGGTACACTGAAGCTTTCTTT
.,13,TRBJ2-7,TRBV11-3,.,CASSTSDYSEQYF,TGTGCCAGCAGCACATCAGATTACTCCGAGCAGTACTTC
once,14,TRBJ2-1,TRBV9,TRBD1,CASSGRQGYNEQFF,TGTGCCAGCAGCGGACGACAGGGGTACAATGAGCAGTTCTTC
.,11,TRBJ1-6,TRBV7-3,.,CASRQDSPLHF,TGTGCCAGCAGACAAGATTCACCCCTCCACTTT
.,16,TRBJ2-7,TRBV27,TRBD1,CASSLRQGLRHYEQYF,TGTGCCAGCAGTTTACGACAGGGGCTGAGGCACTACGAGCAGTACTTC
.,21,TRBJ1-1,TRBV4-2,.,CASSQGIQGIGRGREDTEAFF,TGTGCCAGCAGCCAAGGGATACAGGGTATTGGAAGAGGGCGCGAAGACACTGAAGCTTTCTTT
once,16,TRBJ2-3,TRBV9,TRBD2,CASSGQGLAGGDTQYF,TGTGCCAGCAGCGGACAAGGACTAGCGGGAGGAGATACGCAGTATTTT
once,16,TRBJ2-3,TRBV5-4,.,CASSLGAGANTDTQYF,TGTGCCAGCAGCTTGGGGGCGGGGGCTAACACAGATACGCAGTATTTT
.,14,TRBJ2-2,TRBV6-5,TRBD2,CASSPGGNTGELFF,TGTGCCAGCAGTCCGGGAGGTAACACCGGGGAGCTGTTTTTT
.,16,TRBJ2-7,TRBV6-1,.,CASSERGSTGFYEQYF,TGTGCCAGCAGTGAAAGGGGCTCAACCGGATTCTACGAGCAGTACTTC
.,10,TRBJ2-5,TRBV29-1,.,CSVVWETQYF,TGCAGCGTGGTTTGGGAGACCCAGTACTTC
.,15,TRBJ1-2,TRBV18,TRBD1,CASSTGQGVSYGYTF,TGTGCCAGCTCAACAGGACAGGGGGTTTCCTATGGCTACACCTTC
.,13,TRBJ2-1,TRBV9,.,CASRGGASNEQFF,TGTGCCAGCAGAGGGGGAGCGAGCAATGAGCAGTTCTTC
.,14,TRBJ2-1,TRBV28,TRBD2,CASSFAGGPYEQFF,TGTGCCAGCAGTTTCGCGGGAGGGCCATATGAGCAGTTCTTC
few,11,TRBJ1-1,TRBV6-1,.,CASRPTGEAFF,TGTGCCAGCCGGCCCACTGGTGAAGCTTTCTTT
.,14,TRBJ1-4,TRBV19,.,CASSIRGNNEKLFF,TGTGCCAGTAGTATAAGGGGCAATAATGAAAAACTGTTTTTT
.,14,TRBJ1-5,TRBV6-5,.,CASSYSEGGQPQHF,TGTGCCAGCAGTTACTCGGAGGGTGGTCAGCCCCAGCATTTT
.,15,TRBJ2-1,TRBV27,.,CASSWGGSLYNEQFF,TGTGCCAGCAGTTGGGGTGGCAGCCTCTACAATGAGCAGTTCTTC
.,14,TRBJ2-7,TRBV19,.,CASSIVVGSYEQYF,TGTGCCAGTAGTATCGTCGTAGGTAGCTACGAGCAGTACTTC
once,15,TRBJ1-4,TRBV7-3,TRBD1,CASSAGQGLVEKLFF,TGTGCCAGCAGCGCGGGACAGGGGTTGGTTGAAAAACTGTTTTTT
few,14,TRBJ1-1,TRBV19,.,CASNGRSMNTEAFF,TGTGCCAGTAATGGCAGGTCCATGAACACTGAAGCTTTCTTT
.,10,TRBJ1-4,TRBV30,.,CAWYNEKLFF,TGTGCCTGGTATAATGAAAAACTGTTTTTT
.,16,TRBJ2-7,TRBV2,TRBD2,CASRANSGRGSYEQYF,TGTGCCAGCAGAGCCAATAGCGGGAGAGGGTCCTACGAGCAGTACTTC
.,16,TRBJ2-1,TRBV11-2,TRBD1,CASSLGPDRDYNEQFF,TGTGCCAGCAGCTTAGGCCCGGACAGGGACTACAATGAGCAGTTCTTC
.,15,TRBJ2-7,TRBV7-6,.,CASSLVVSGAGEQYF,TGTGCCAGCAGCTTAGTGGTCTCAGGGGCGGGCGAGCAGTACTTC
.,15,TRBJ2-7,TRBV7-9,.,CASSLDITSSYEQYF,TGTGCCAGCAGCTTAGATATAACTAGCTCCTACGAGCAGTACTTC
.,16,TRBJ2-1,TRBV4-2,.,CASSQGRTSSYNEQFF,TGTGCCAGCAGCCAAGGGCGTACTAGCTCCTACAATGAGCAGTTCTTC
.,17,TRBJ2-7,TRBV14,.,CASSQVVGGGPPYEQYF,TGTGCCAGCAGCCAGGTAGTGGGTGGAGGGCCTCCCTACGAGCAGTACTTC
few,13,TRBJ2-7,TRBV5-6,.,CASSFDSSYEQYF,TGTGCCAGCAGCTTTGACAGCTCCTACGAGCAGTACTTC
.,13,TRBJ2-1,TRBV13,.,CASSLGELNEQFF,TGTGCCAGCAGCTTAGGTGAGCTAAATGAGCAGTTCTTC
.,15,TRBJ2-7,TRBV7-2,TRBD1,CASSLVTGSSYEQYF,TGTGCCAGCAGCTTAGTGACAGGGAGCTCCTACGAGCAGTACTTC
.,12,TRBJ1-2,TRBV10-3,.,CAIRGLGDGYTF,TGTGCCATCAGGGGGCTGGGGGATGGCTACACCTTC
.,11,TRBJ2-3,TRBV28,.,CASTDPDTQYF,TGTGCCAGCACGGACCCAGATACGCAGTATTTT
.,21,TRBJ2-7,TRBV7-8,TRBD2,CASSLRLAGGQANGFRYEQYF,TGTGCCAGCAGCTTACGACTAGCGGGAGGGCAAGCCAATGGTTTCCGTTACGAGCAGTACTTC
few,14,TRBJ2-7,TRBV9,.,CASSVGLSSYEQYF,TGTGCCAGCAGCGTAGGATTGAGTTCCTACGAGCAGTACTTC
.,15,TRBJ1-2,TRBV5-6,.,CASSLLGSSARGYTF,TGTGCCAGCAGCCTTCTTGGTTCTAGCGCTAGGGGCTACACCTTC
.,14,TRBJ1-1,TRBV9,.,CASSVGAQDTEAFF,TGTGCCAGCAGCGTAGGAGCCCAGGACACTGAAGCTTTCTTT
.,12,TRBJ2-4,TRBV29-1,.,CSVEEAQNIQYF,TGCAGCGTTGAGGAGGCGCAAAACATTCAGTACTTC
.,14,TRBJ1-3,TRBV7-2,TRBD1,CASRDRDHWNTIYF,TGTGCCAGCAGAGACAGGGATCATTGGAACACCATATATTTT
.,14,TRBJ1-1,TRBV27,.,CASSLQGANTEAFF,TGTGCCAGCAGTTTACAAGGGGCGAACACTGAAGCTTTCTTT